The 15 T cell receptor beta chains reported below all come from one sample, sequenced in a study of blood T cell repertoires in COVID-19. Sequencing used immunoSEQ multiplex PCR; TCRdb keeps in-frame clones, though not all of them. The table has 100,000 to 150,000 clones, over 70% seen once; the top ten hold 5.9%. Source material: peripheral blood. The source of these receptors is an elderly man with active or convalescent COVID-19.

V usage is TRBV10-3 and J usage is TRBJ2-2, with 8 bases identical to TRBD2. J lost 2 bases, V lost 10 bases, and 6 bases had no gene match. The CDR3 loop spans 14 amino acids. Germline values: CDR1 ENHRY, CDR2 SYGVKD. This chain's CDR3 is CATFGGVNTGELFF. The CDR3 region has the DNA TGTGCCACCTTCGGGGGGGTTAACACCGGGGAGCTGTTTTTT.

V and J are TRBV2 and TRBJ1-5; D unresolved. Per the germline V gene, CDR1 is SNHLY and CDR2 is FYNNEI. V lost 4 bases, J lost 4 bases, and 17 bases lay in between. The CDR3 covers 16 residues. The CDR3 DNA reads as TGTGCCAGCAGTGCTCCCCTAGTGTCCATAAATCAGCCCCAGCATTTT. Its translation: CASSAPLVSINQPQHF.

The rearrangement joins TRBV25-1 to TRBJ1-1, with D maybe TRBD1 (6 bases). Trimming pared 4 bases from V and 1 base from J, leaving 16 bases between. The length of the CDR3 is 16 residues. CDR1 and CDR2 from the germline V gene are MGHDK and SYGVNS. This chain's CDR3 is CASSAAGEGANTEAFF. In DNA form, the CDR3 reads TGTGCCAGCAGTGCAGCAGGGGAAGGGGCGAACACTGAAGCTTTCTTT.

V and J are TRBV10-3 and TRBJ1-5, with a possible D match to TRBD1 (6 bases). V was shortened by 3 bases and J by 7 bases, with 13 bases between the two germline ends. There are 14 residues in the CDR3. The germline gives CDR1 ENHRY, CDR2 SYGVKD. CDR3 sequence reads: CAISEQGKKQPQHF. CDR3 nucleotide sequence: TGTGCCATCAGTGAACAGGGAAAGAAGCAGCCCCAGCATTTT.

The chain recombines TRBV11-2 with TRBJ2-3, with D perhaps matching TRBD1 (5 bases). The CDR3 is 13 residues long. Trimming removed 1 base at V and 3 bases at J, with 5 bases between. The germline gives CDR1 SGHAT, CDR2 FQNNGV. The CDR3 loop is CASSLAGTDTQYF. DNA for the CDR3: TGTGCCAGCAGCTTAGCAGGGACAGATACGCAGTATTTT.

The rearrangement uses TRBV6-5 and TRBJ1-1; TRBD1 matches at 7 bases. This CDR3 is 15 amino acids long. Trimming removed 6 bases from V and 3 bases from J; junction bases left unmatched: 10. Germline V gene lookup returns CDR1 MNHEY and CDR2 SVGAGI. CDR3 sequence: CASRNLDRDDTEAFF. The DNA of the CDR3 is TGTGCCAGCAGGAACCTCGACAGGGACGACACTGAAGCTTTCTTT.

The CDR3 bases are TGTGCCAGCAGCCAAGGACTCACGGCGGGGGAGCTGTTTTTT. This encodes CASSQGLTAGELFF. The chain combines TRBV6-2 or TRBV6-3 with TRBJ2-2; TRBD2 might be the D (5 bases). V was clipped by 6 bases and J by 8 bases, with 16 bases between them. Looked up from germline, CDR1 is MNHEY and CDR2 is SVGEGT. CDR3 length equals 14 residues.

In this sample, this clone turned up once. The V and J genes are TRBV30 and TRBJ1-5, with TRBD1 matching over 8 bases. The CDR3 has 14 amino acids. The germline gives CDR1 GTSNPN, CDR2 SVGIG (reference sequence). The junction had 5 bases not matched to a gene; V was cut back by 2 bases and J by 5 bases. CDR3 amino acids: CAWSPKTGDQPQHF. Written as DNA, the CDR3 is TGTGCCTGGAGTCCTAAGACAGGGGATCAGCCCCAGCATTTT.

This clone was seen once. The chain uses TRBV3-1 (or the pseudogene TRBV3-2) and TRBJ1-6; D call uncertain. Looked up from germline, CDR1 is LGHDT and CDR2 is YNNKEL (reference sequence). The V end lost 5 bases, the J end lost 3 bases, and 11 bases lay between the germline ends. The CDR3 runs to 15 residues. CDR3 in DNA: TGTGCCAGCAGCTCGGGAAGTTTCTATAATTCACCCCTCCACTTT. It is translated as CASSSGSFYNSPLHF.

The V call is TRBV7-2, the J call TRBJ2-1, with 7 bases that match TRBD2. CDR3 length: 15 residues. Unmatched junction bases numbered 4, after V lost 5 bases and J lost 0 bases. Germline V gene lookup returns CDR1 SGHTA and CDR2 FQGNSA. The CDR3: CASSPRTSSYNEQFF. For the CDR3, the DNA is TGTGCCAGCAGCCCCCGGACTAGCTCCTACAATGAGCAGTTCTTC.

Here the CDR3 DNA reads TGTGCCAGCAGTACCCCCGGGACAGGGGGCGCGGAGGAGCAGTTCTTC. Translation gives CASSTPGTGGAEEQFF. The V call is TRBV28, the J call TRBJ2-1; 12 bases align to TRBD1. J gave up 10 bases and V 5 bases, and 12 bases lay outside the gene matches. Germline V lookup: CDR1 MDHEN, CDR2 SYDVKM. The CDR3 length is 16 residues.

The chain combines TRBV10-1 with TRBJ2-7; TRBD1 is a possible D gene (6 bases). V lost 6 bases to trimming and J lost 2 bases, with 14 bases between them. The CDR3 consists of 14 residues. From germline, CDR1 is WNHNN and CDR2 SYGVQD (reference sequence). The CDR3 nucleotides are TGCGCCAGCAGACCCACAGGGACACCCTACGAGCAGTACTTC. Its translation is CASRPTGTPYEQYF.

The chain couples TRBV6-2 or TRBV6-3 to TRBJ1-2; D might be TRBD1 (5 bases). CDR1 and CDR2 from the germline V gene are MNHEY and SVGEGT. V dropped 5 bases and J dropped 5 bases, with 12 bases sitting between them. The CDR3 extends over 13 amino acids. Here the CDR3 DNA reads TGTGCCAGCAGTCCCGGGGGGAATTATGGCTACACCTTC. It translates to CASSPGGNYGYTF.

The chain combines TRBV7-8 with TRBJ1-2, with TRBD1 as a possible D gene (5 bases). Germline V gene data show CDR1 as SGHVS and CDR2 as FQNEAQ. This CDR3 contains 16 residues. V dropped 3 bases and J dropped 3 bases, with 17 bases sitting between them. CDR3: CASSLVLGPKDYGYTF. The CDR3 nucleotides are TGTGCCAGCAGCTTGGTTTTGGGGCCGAAGGACTATGGCTACACCTTC.

The chain employs TRBV6-2 or TRBV6-3 and TRBJ2-5, with a possible D match to TRBD1 (6 bases). Germline assignment: CDR1 MNHEY and CDR2 SVGEGT. V was clipped by 5 bases and J by 9 bases, with 19 bases between them. CDR3 length equals 14 residues. The CDR3 nucleotides read TGTGCCAGCAGTGATGCACAGGGAACTGAGGCCCAGTACTTC. Translating it yields CASSDAQGTEAQYF.